The T cell receptor beta chain described here comes from a study of shared clonotypes between healthy human individuals. Clones were sequenced by immunoSEQ multiplex PCR, and TCRdb holds only the in-frame ones, with some missing. The sample lists about 2 million clones, roughly 95% occurring once. Cells designated naive CD8 were CD45RO-negative and were positively selected for CCR7, with terminally differentiated effector memory CD45RA+ cells excluded. The CDR3 is 13 residues long. Germline CDR1 reads SGHRS; CDR2 reads YFSETQ. V dropped 2 bases and J dropped 6 bases, with 12 bases sitting between them.

The source of this sequence is a man between 18 and 35 years old in good health. Specimen: naive CD8+ T cells sorted from blood. The chain carries TRBV5-1 and TRBJ2-7; D not certain. In DNA form, the CDR3 reads TGCGCCAGCAGCTTCCCCCAACCCAGCGAGCAGTACTTC. Its translation: CASSFPQPSEQYF.